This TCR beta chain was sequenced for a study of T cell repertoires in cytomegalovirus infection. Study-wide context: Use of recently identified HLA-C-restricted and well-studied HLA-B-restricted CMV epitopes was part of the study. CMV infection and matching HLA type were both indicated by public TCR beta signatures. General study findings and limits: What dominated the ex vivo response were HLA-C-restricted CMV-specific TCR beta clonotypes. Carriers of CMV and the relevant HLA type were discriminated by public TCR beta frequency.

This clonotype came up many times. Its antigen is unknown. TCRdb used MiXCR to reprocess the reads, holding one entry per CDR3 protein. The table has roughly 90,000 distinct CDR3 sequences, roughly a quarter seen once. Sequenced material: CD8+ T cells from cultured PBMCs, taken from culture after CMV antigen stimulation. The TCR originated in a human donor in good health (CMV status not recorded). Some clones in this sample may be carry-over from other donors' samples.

The CDR3 sequence is CASSRPNWTGVGADTQYF. CDR3 nucleotides: TGTGCCAGCAGCCGACCCAATTGGACAGGGGTTGGGGCAGATACGCAGTATTTT. This chain joins TRBV7-2 and TRBJ2-3; 9 nucleotides agree with TRBD1. CDR3 length: 18 residues. Trimming cost V 5 bases and J 4 bases; bases outside gene matches: 16. Per the germline V gene, CDR1 is SGHTA and CDR2 is FQGNSA.